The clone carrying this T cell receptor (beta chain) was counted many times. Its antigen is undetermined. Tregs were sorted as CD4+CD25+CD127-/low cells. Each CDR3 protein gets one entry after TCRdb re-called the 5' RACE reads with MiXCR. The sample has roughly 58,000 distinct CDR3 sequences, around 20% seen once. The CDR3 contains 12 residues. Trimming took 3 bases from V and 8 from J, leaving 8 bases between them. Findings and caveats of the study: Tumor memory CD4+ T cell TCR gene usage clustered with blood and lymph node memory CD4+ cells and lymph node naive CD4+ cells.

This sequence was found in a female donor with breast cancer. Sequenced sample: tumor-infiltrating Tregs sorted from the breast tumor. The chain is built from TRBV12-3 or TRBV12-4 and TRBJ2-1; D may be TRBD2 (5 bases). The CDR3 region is CASSFSEHEQFF. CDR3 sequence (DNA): TGTGCCAGCAGTTTTAGCGAACATGAGCAGTTCTTC.